These 8 T cell receptor beta chains were sequenced from one sample in a study of cytomegalovirus exposure and HLA in healthy donors (dated by TCRdb to about 2017). The method behind the library was the immunoSEQ multiplex PCR assay. For the multiplex PCR, a mixture combining 60 forward primers for TCR Vbeta segments and 13 reverse primers for TCR Jbeta segments was used. TCRdb took this table from immuneACCESS and kept in-frame rearrangements with V and J called. Such tables lack part of the clones; where checked against another copy, unresolved V genes explain under half of the gap, and the rest is unexplained. The sample table shows 130,000 to 150,000 clones, and 70% to 80% are seen once. Approximately 8.8% of the sample is held by the ten biggest clonotypes. Sequenced material: PBMCs. These receptors all stem from a woman aged 50 to 60 in good health and CMV-seropositive.

With respect to this clone: A read error may produce the germline difference seen at one junction end. This chain uses TRBV2 with TRBJ2-1; 8 bases map to TRBD2. The CDR3 extends over 15 amino acids. CDR1 SNHLY and CDR2 FYNNEI come from the germline V gene. CDR3 in amino acids: CASSVVPGGLNEQFF. The CDR3 coding sequence is TGTGCCAGTAGTGTTGTTCCGGGGGGGCTCAATGAGCAGTTCTTC.

The chain is built from TRBV11-2 and TRBJ2-2; D is perhaps TRBD1 (6 bases). The CDR3 totals 18 residues. Trimming removed 4 bases at V and 2 bases at J, with 20 bases between. Germline assignment: CDR1 SGHAT and CDR2 FQNNGV. CDR3 amino acids: CASSWAGRTAPNTGELFF. DNA of the CDR3: TGTGCCAGCAGCTGGGCTGGTCGGACAGCCCCTAACACCGGGGAGCTGTTTTTT.

V and J are TRBV13 and TRBJ2-7; TRBD2 aligns across 15 bases. The CDR3 totals 16 residues. V was clipped by 5 bases and J by 2 bases; unmatched bases: 4. Germline loops: CDR1 PRHDT, CDR2 FYEKMQ (reference sequence). CDR3 coding DNA: TGTGCCAGCAGCCCCGGACTAGCGGGGGGGCCCTACGAGCAGTACTTC. Translated: CASSPGLAGGPYEQYF.

The V call is TRBV19, the J call TRBJ1-5, with 12 bases fitting TRBD1. The germline CDR1 and CDR2 sequences are LNHDA and SQIVND (reference sequence). Trimming at V came to 5 bases and at J to 2 bases, leaving 7 bases not matched to a gene. The CDR3 runs 17 residues. The CDR3 loop is CASSAWDRGRGNQPQHF. The CDR3 DNA reads TGTGCCAGTAGTGCCTGGGACAGGGGGCGCGGCAATCAGCCCCAGCATTTT.

This clone was counted between two and nine times. The V call is TRBV5-3, the J call TRBJ2-7; the D gene is possibly TRBD2 (6 bases). TRBV5-3 has ORF status, its function being uncertain. The CDR3 is 19 amino acids. Trimming took 4 bases from V and 3 from J, leaving 29 bases between them. CDR3 in amino acids: CARSLWEVAPFPSLYEQYF. CDR3 in DNA: TGTGCCAGAAGCCTGTGGGAGGTAGCCCCCTTCCCCTCGCTCTACGAGCAGTACTTC.

The V and J genes are TRBV14 and TRBJ2-4; unclear D gene. V was cut by 0 bases and J by 1 base, with 4 bases left in between. Germline V gene data show CDR1 as SGHDN and CDR2 as FVKESK. This CDR3 is 14 amino acids long. CDR3 bases: TGTGCCAGCAGCCAAGAACTGGCCAAAAACATTCAGTACTTC. This sequence encodes CASSQELAKNIQYF. The whole variable domain, remainder taken from reference TRBV14 and TRBJ2-4, is EAGVTQFPSHSVIEKGQTVTLRCDPISGHDNLYWYRRVMGKEIKFLLHFVKESKQDESGMPNNRFLAERTGGTYSTLKVQPAELEDSGVYFCASSQELAKNIQYFGAGTRLSVL.

The CDR3 sequence is CASSSDRAYNEQFF. The CDR3 coding sequence is TGTGCCAGCAGTAGCGACAGGGCCTACAATGAGCAGTTCTTC. The V call is TRBV6-1, the J call TRBJ2-1; 7 bases are shared with TRBD1. CDR3 length equals 14 residues. V lost 5 bases, J lost 2 bases, and 3 bases stayed unmatched. Germline-derived CDR1 and CDR2 are MNHNS and SASEGT.

This clone was counted once. The DNA of the CDR3 is TGTGCCAGCAGCCCAGGGACTAGCGGGGACCAAGAGACCCAGTACTTC. Translation gives CASSPGTSGDQETQYF. The chain couples TRBV5-4 to TRBJ2-5, with 13 bases identical to TRBD2. This CDR3 spans 16 amino acids. CDR1 is SGHNT, CDR2 YYREEE, per germline (reference sequence). With V trimmed by 4 bases and J by 0 bases, 3 bases remained unmatched. The variable domain in full, with the rest retrieved from reference TRBV5-4 and TRBJ2-5, is ETGVTQSPTHLIKTRGQQVTLRCSSQSGHNTVSWYQQALGQGPQFIFQYYREEENGRGNFPPRFSGLQFPNYSSELNVNALELDDSALYLCASSPGTSGDQETQYFGPGTRLLVL.